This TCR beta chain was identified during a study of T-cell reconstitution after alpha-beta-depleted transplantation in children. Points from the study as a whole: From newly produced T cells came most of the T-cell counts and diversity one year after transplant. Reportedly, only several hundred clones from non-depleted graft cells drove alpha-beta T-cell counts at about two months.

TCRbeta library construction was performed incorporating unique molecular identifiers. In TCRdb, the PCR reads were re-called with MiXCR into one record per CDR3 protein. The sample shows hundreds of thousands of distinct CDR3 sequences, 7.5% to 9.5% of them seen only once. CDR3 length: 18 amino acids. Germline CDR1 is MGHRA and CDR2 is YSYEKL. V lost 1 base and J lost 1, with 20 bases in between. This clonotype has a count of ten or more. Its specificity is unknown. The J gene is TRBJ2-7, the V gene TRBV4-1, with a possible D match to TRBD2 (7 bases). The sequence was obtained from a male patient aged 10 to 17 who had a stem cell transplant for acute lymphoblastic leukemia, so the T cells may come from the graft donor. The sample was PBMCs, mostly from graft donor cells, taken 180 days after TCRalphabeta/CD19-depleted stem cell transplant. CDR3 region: CASSQAGGAGSPSYEQYF. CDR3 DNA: TGCGCCAGCAGCCAAGCGGGGGGCGCGGGAAGCCCGTCCTACGAGCAGTACTTC.